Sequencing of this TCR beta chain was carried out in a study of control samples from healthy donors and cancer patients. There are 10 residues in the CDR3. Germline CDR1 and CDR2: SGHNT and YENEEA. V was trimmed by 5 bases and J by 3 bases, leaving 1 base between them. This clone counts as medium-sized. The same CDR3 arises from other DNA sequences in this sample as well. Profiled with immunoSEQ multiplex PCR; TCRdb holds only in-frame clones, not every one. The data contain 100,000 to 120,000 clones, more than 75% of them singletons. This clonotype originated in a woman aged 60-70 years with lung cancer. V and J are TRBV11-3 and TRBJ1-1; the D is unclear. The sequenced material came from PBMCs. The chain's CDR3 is CASSDTEAFF. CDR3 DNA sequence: TGTGCCAGCAGCGACACTGAAGCTTTCTTT.